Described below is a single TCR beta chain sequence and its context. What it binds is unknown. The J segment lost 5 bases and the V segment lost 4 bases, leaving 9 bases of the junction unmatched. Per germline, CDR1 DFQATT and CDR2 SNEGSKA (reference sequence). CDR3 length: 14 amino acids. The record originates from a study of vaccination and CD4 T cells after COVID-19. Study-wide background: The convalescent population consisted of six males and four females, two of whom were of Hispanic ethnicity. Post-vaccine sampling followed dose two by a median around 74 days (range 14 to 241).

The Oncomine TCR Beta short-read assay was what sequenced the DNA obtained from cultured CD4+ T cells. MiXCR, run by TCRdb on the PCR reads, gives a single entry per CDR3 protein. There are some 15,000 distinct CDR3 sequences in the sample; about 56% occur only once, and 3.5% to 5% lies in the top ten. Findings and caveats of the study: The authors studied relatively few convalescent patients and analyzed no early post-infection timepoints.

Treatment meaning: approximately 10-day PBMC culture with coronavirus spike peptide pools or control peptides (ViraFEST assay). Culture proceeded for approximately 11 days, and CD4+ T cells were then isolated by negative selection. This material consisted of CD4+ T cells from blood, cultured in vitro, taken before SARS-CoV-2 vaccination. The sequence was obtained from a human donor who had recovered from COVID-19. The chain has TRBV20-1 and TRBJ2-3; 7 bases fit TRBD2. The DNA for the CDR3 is TGCAGTGCTACAAAGCGGGGCTCGAAAGATACGCAGTATTTT. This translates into CSATKRGSKDTQYF.